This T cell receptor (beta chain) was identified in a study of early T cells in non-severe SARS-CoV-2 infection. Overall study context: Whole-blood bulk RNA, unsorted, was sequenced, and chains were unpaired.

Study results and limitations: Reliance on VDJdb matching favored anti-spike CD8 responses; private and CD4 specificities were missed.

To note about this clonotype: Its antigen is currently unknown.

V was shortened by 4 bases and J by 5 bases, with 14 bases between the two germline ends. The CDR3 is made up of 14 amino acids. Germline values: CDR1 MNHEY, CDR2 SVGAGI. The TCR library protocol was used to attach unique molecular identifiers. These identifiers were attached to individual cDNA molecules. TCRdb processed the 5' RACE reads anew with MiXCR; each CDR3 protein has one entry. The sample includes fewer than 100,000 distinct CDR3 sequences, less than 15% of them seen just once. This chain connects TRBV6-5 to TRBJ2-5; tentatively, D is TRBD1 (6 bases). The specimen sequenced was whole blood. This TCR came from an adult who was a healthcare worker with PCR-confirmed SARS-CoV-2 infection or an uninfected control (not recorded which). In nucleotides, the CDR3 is TGTGCCAGCAGTTCCTCCGACAGGCCGGAGACCCAGTACTTC. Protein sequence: CASSSSDRPETQYF.